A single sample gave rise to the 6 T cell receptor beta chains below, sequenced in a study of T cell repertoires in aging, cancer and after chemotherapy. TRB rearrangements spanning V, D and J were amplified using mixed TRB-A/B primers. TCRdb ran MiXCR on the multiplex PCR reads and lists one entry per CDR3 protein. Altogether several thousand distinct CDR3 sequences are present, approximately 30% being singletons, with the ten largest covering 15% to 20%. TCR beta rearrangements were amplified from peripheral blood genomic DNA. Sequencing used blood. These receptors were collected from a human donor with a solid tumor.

CDR3 sequence reads: CASSLGTPSTDTQYF. As DNA, the CDR3 is TGCGCCAGCAGCTTGGGAACTCCTAGCACAGATACGCAGTATTTT. The rearrangement uses TRBV5-1 and TRBJ2-3; D is unresolved. V dropped 0 bases and J dropped 0 bases, with 8 bases sitting between them. The CDR3 totals 15 residues. Germline values: CDR1 SGHRS, CDR2 YFSETQ.

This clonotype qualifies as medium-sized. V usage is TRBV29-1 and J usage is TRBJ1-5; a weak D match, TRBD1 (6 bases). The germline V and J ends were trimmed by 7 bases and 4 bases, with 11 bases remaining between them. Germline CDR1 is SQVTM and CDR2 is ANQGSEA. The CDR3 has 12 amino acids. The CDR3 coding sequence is TGCAGCGCACAGGGACAAAATCAGCCCCAGCATTTT. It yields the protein CSAQGQNQPQHF.

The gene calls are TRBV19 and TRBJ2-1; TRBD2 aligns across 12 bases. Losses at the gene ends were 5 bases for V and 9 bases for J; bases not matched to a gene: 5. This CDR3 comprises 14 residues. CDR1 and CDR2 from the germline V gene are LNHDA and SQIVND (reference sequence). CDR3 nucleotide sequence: TGTGCCAGTAGTGCTACTAGCGGGGGGAGTGAGCAGTTCTTC. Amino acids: CASSATSGGSEQFF. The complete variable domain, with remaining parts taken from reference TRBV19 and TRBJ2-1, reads DGGITQSPKYLFRKEGQNVTLSCEQNLNHDAMYWYRQDPGQGLRLIYYSQIVNDFQKGDIAEGYSVSREKKESFPLTVTSAQKNPTAFYLCASSATSGGSEQFFGPGTRLTVL.

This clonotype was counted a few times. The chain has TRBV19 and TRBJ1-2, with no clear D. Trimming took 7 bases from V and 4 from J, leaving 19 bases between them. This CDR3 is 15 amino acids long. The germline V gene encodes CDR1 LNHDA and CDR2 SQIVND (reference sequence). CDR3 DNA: TGTGCCAGTACCGGGGTTGCCTTCGGAGTCTATGGCTACACCTTC. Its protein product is CASTGVAFGVYGYTF.

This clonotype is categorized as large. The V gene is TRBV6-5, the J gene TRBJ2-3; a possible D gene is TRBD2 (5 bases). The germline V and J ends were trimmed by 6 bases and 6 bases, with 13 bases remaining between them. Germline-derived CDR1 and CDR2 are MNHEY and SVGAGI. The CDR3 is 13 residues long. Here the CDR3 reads CASRDPSLDTQYF. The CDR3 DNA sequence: TGTGCCAGCAGGGACCCTAGCTTGGATACGCAGTATTTT.

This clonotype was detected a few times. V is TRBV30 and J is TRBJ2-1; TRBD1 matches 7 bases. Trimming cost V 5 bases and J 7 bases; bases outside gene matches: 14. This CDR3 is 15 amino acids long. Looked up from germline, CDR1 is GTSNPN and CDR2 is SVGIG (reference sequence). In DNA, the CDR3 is TGTGCCTGGGGCGTAGGACAGGCCTCCTCGAATGAGCAGTTCTTC. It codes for CAWGVGQASSNEQFF.